Here is one T cell receptor (beta chain) with its context. The antigen this receptor binds is unknown. No per-base quality is available; no much larger clone lies one base away. TCRbeta CDR3 regions were amplified from genomic DNA by means of the immunoSEQ Assay, a bias-controlled multiplex PCR. The published analysis was carried out like this. The number of nucleated cells in each sample was estimated by amplification of reference gene primers within the assay. To quantify the absolute abundance of each unique TCRbeta CDR3 rearrangement, sequence reads were collapsed and filtered. For each sample, productive Simpson clonality was calculated as the square root of Simpson's diversity index across productive rearrangements. The clones in this table, taken by TCRdb from immuneACCESS, are in-frame only. Not every clone is retained; where verified, under half of the shortfall comes from an unresolved V gene, and the cause of the rest is unknown. The V and J calls and the clone size are those of that table, but D and trimming were determined from the DNA. The sample includes roughly 160,000 clones, with about 84% observed a single time. Of the sample, more than 10% falls within the top ten clones.

This specimen comes from a study of blood T cell repertoires in COVID-19 (dated by TCRdb to 2020 to 2022). Turning to the overall study: The collaborator samples originated in the United States, Italy and Spain and spanned the acute and convalescent phases of COVID-19. The prospective study material was composed of cDNA or gDNA derived from T cells, B-cell-depleted T cells, or PBMCs. Deeply sampled blood TCRbeta repertoires from subjects exposed to, actively infected with, or recovered from COVID-19 were included in the dataset. The repertoires were released in a freely available public database meant as a resource for research on the immune response to SARS-CoV-2. Samples came from the ongoing ImmuneRACE study (first 160 participants) plus 1,254 subjects from 6 global collaborators. A de-identified subject ID, COVID-19 status, age in years and sex were almost always included in the sample metadata. HLA class I and class II types, where available, came from metadata supplied by the sample provider rather than from assay-based typing. Paper-wide results and their limitations: The quantity of clinical and demographic metadata differed by source and by participant and was supplied without curation.

Participants in the prospective study were aged roughly 18 to 89 years, lived in 20 to 30 United States geographic areas, and enrolled through a virtual design. In the prospective study, participants were assigned to cohorts based on the clinical history participants reported in a screening survey and a study questionnaire. Recovered participants in ImmuneRACE Cohort 3 were defined by two consecutive negative NP/OP PCR tests, clearance by a healthcare professional, or resolution of symptoms. Each participant in the prospective study had whole blood, serum and a nasopharyngeal or oropharyngeal swab collected by mobile phlebotomists. Additional blood draws and questionnaires over an approximately two-month period could optionally be provided by prospective study participants. Before DNA extraction, prospective study blood samples were shipped either frozen or at room temperature. CDR1 and CDR2 are drawn from the germline V gene (reference sequence): MNHEY, SMNVEV. Trimming removed 7 bases from V and 2 bases from J, leaving 16 bases between the germline ends. The CDR3, from cysteine to phenylalanine, totals 15 residues. Just the 45-base CDR3 DNA is kept, in frame starting at base 1.

The receptor was derived from a man aged 50 or older who had recovered from COVID-19. Input material: PBMCs or T cells enriched from blood (not recorded which). The rearrangement joined TRBV27 to TRBJ2-3; the D gene is unclear. DNA sequence: TGTGCCAGCAAAATGTCAAGTAGATTCACAGATACGCAGTATTTT. Its product reads: CASKMSSRFTDTQYF.